This T cell receptor beta chain derives from a study of T cell responses to AZD1222 COVID-19 vaccine. Study-level points and caveats: Most donors were white British and more were female, and clonal diversity was possibly underestimated. Repertoires were obtained solely post-peak T cell response.

TCRdb's copy holds only in-frame clones and misses some; the assay was immunoSEQ multiplex PCR. The table records about 120,000 clones, roughly 93% of them present only once. CDR1 SGHTA and CDR2 FQGTGA come from the germline V gene. This CDR3 contains 15 residues. V lost 2 bases to trimming and J lost 7 bases; unmatched junction nucleotides: 4. As to this clone: The antigen is not known.

The source of this sequence is an adult who received the AZD1222 COVID-19 vaccine. This sample comprised peripheral blood, obtained 28 days after the second AZD1222 dose. The chain employs TRBV7-3 and TRBJ2-7; TRBD2 aligns across 14 bases. The CDR3 nucleotides are TGTGCCAGCAGCTTATCGGGACTAGCGGGGGAAGAGCAGTACTTC. Amino acids: CASSLSGLAGEEQYF.